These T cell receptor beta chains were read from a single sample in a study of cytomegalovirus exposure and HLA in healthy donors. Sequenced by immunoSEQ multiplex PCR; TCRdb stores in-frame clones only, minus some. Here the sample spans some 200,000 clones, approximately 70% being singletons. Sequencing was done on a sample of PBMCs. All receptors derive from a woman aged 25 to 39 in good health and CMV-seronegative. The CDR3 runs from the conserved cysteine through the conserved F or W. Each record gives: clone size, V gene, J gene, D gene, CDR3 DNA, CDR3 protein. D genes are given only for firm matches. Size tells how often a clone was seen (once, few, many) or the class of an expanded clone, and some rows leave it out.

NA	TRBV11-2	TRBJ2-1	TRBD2	TGTGCCAGCAGCTCTAGCGGGAGCTCCTACAATGAGCAGTTCTTC	CASSSSGSSYNEQFF
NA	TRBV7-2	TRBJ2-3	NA	TGTGCCAGCAGCAGAGGGTGGGTAGCGGCAGATACGCAGTATTTT	CASSRGWVAADTQYF
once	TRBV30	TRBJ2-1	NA	TGTGCCTGGAGTGCTGGGGCCGCCTACAATGAGCAGTTCTTC	CAWSAGAAYNEQFF
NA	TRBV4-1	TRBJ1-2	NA	TGCGCCAGCAGCCAACAACGGGAGGCCTATGGCTACACCTTC	CASSQQREAYGYTF
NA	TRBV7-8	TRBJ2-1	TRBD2	TGTGCCAGCAGACTCCCGGGACTAGCTTTCGATGAGCAGTTCTTC	CASRLPGLAFDEQFF
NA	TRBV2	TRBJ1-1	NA	TGTGCCAGCAGTGAACGCTGGGACTGGACGACGGGGGACACTGAAGCTTTCTTT	CASSERWDWTTGDTEAFF
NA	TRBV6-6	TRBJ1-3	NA	TGTGCCAGCATCCCCGGAGGCTCTGGAAACACCATATATTTT	CASIPGGSGNTIYF
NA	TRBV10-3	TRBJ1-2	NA	TGTGCCATCAGCGGAGGTCTGGATGGCTACACCTTC	CAISGGLDGYTF
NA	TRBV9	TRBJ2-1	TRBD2	TGTGCCAGCAGCGATTTAGCGGGGACCTACAATGAGCAGTTCTTC	CASSDLAGTYNEQFF
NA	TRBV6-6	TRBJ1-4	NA	TGTGCCAGCAGCAAGACAGCAGCTAATGAAAAACTGTTTTTT	CASSKTAANEKLFF
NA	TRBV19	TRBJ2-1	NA	TGTGCCAGTAGTAAGCAGGGGAATGAGCAGTTCTTC	CASSKQGNEQFF
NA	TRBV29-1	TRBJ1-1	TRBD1	TGCAGCGTTGAAGGGCCCCGCAGGGGGCTGTCAGAAGCTTTCTTT	CSVEGPRRGLSEAFF
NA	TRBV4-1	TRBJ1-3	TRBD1	TGCGCCAGCAGCCAACAAACAGGGGGCTACGGAAACACCATATATTTT	CASSQQTGGYGNTIYF
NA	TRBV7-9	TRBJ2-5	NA	TGTGCCAGCAGCTCAACAGGGTCCGGGGAGACCCAGTACTTC	CASSSTGSGETQYF
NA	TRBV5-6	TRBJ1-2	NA	TGTGCCAGCAGCTTCCACGCGGGGGGCTACACCTTC	CASSFHAGGYTF
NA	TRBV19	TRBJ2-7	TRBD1	TGTGCCAGTAGTATCCGGCCTGGAGACAGGGCGAACGAGCAGTACTTC	CASSIRPGDRANEQYF
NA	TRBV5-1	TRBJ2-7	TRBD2	TGCGCCAGCAGCTTGGTGACTAGCGGGGGGCCCTACGAGCAGTACTTC	CASSLVTSGGPYEQYF
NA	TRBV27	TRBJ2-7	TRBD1	TGTGCCAGCACCTTAAGGGGCCAGGGGGATCGTCAGTACTTC	CASTLRGQGDRQYF
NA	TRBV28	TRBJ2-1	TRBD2	TGTGCCAGCAGTTTACGACGCGGGAGGGGCCACAATGAGCAGTTCTTC	CASSLRRGRGHNEQFF
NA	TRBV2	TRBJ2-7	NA	TGTGCCAGTTTACAGGGCTCCTACGAGCAGTACTTC	CASLQGSYEQYF
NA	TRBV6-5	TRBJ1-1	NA	TGTGCCAGCAGACGCAACAGGGAATGGAACACTGAAGCTTTCTTT	CASRRNREWNTEAFF
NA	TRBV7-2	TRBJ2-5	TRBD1	TGTGCCAGCAGCTTACCCGGACGGGGACAGGAGACCCAGTACTTC	CASSLPGRGQETQYF
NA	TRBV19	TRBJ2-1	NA	TGTGCCAGTAACCCCGGGTTGAGGATCTACAATGAGCAGTTCTTC	CASNPGLRIYNEQFF
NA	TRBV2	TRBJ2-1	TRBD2	TGTGCCAGCAGCCCAGCGGGAGACCCCTTAGAGCAGTTCTTC	CASSPAGDPLEQFF
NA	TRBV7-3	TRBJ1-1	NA	TGTGCCAGCAGCTTAAGGGGGGAGGGTAACACTGAAGCTTTCTTT	CASSLRGEGNTEAFF
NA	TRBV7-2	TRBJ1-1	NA	TGTGCCAGCAGCTTAAAGAGGGGAGGTACTGAAGCTTTCTTT	CASSLKRGGTEAFF
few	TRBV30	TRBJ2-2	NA	TGTGCCTGGAGTGTACAGGAACAGGAGGAGCTGTTTTTT	CAWSVQEQEELFF
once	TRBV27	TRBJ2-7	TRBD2	TGTGCCAGCAGTTATTCTAGCGGGGGTACCTACGAGCAGTACTTC	CASSYSSGGTYEQYF
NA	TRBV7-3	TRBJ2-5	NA	TGTGCCAGCAGCTTCGGGGCGGGGGAGACCCAGTACTTC	CASSFGAGETQYF
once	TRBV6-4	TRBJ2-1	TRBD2	TGTGCCAGCAGTGTAACAGCGGGGGGGCACAATGAGCAGTTCTTC	CASSVTAGGHNEQFF
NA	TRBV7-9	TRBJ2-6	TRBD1	TGTGCCAGCAGCCCTCGGGTACAGGGGAAGTCCGGGGCCAACGTCCTGACTTTC	CASSPRVQGKSGANVLTF
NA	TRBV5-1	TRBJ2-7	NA	TGCGCCAGCAGCTTCCGCTCCTACGAGCAGTACTTC	CASSFRSYEQYF
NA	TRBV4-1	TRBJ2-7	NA	TGCGCCAGCAGCCAAGGCGGGTCGGCCTTTCCAAGTGACGAGCAGTACTTC	CASSQGGSAFPSDEQYF
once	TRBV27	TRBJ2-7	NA	TGTGCCAGCAGTCCCCCTGAGACAGGATCTACCTACGAGCAGTACTTC	CASSPPETGSTYEQYF
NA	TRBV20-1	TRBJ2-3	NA	TGCAGTGCTAGGGGTGGCCTGACGGGGTATTTT	CSARGGLTGYF
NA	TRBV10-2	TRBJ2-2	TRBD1	TGCGCCAGCAGAAGGGACAGCTCGAACACCGGGGAGCTGTTTTTT	CASRRDSSNTGELFF
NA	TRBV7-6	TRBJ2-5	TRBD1	TGTGCCAGCAGGGACAGGGGGATCTACCAAGAGACCCAGTACTTC	CASRDRGIYQETQYF
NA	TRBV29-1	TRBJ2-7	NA	TGCAGCGTTGGTGGCCTAAACAGGGTCCACGAGCAGTACTTC	CSVGGLNRVHEQYF
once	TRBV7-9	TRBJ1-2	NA	TGTGCCAGCAGCTTGTCCCGGTTATCCCCTAAACTGGACTATGGCTACACCTTC	CASSLSRLSPKLDYGYTF
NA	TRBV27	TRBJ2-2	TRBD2	TGTGCCAGCAGTTTCGGGACTAGCGGGAGGGCCGCATCCGGGGAGCTGTTTTTT	CASSFGTSGRAASGELFF
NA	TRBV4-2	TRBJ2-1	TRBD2	TGTGCCAGCAGCCAAGTGAGGGCGGGAGGCCCGGGGGATGAGCAGTTCTTC	CASSQVRAGGPGDEQFF
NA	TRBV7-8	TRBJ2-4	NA	TGTGCCAGCAGCTTAGGGGGCGACGGTAAATACTTC	CASSLGGDGKYF